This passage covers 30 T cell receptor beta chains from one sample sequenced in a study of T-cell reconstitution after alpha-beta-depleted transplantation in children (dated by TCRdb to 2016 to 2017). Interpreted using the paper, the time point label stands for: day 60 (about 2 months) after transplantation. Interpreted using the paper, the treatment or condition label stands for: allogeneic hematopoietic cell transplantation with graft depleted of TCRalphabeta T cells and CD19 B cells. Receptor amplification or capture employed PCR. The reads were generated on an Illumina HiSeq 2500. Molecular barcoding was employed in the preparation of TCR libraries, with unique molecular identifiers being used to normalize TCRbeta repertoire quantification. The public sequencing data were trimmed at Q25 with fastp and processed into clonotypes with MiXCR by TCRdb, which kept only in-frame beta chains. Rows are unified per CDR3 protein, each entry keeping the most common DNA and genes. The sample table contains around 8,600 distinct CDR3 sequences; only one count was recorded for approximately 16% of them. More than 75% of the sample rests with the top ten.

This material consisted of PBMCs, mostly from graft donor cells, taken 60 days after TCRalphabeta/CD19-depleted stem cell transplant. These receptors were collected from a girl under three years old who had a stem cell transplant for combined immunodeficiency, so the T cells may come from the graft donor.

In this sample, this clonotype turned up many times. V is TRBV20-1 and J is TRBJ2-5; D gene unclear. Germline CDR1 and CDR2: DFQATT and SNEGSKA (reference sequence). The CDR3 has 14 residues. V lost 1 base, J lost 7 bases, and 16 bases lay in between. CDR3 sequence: CSARVGTNIVTQYF. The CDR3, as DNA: TGCAGTGCTAGAGTAGGCACTAACATTGTGACCCAGTACTTC.

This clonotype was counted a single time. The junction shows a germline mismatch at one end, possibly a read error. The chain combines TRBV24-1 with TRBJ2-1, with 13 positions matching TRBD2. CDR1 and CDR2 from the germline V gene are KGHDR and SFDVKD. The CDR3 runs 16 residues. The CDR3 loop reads CATSDPGLAGNNDQFF. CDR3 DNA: TGTGCCACCAGTGATCCGGGACTAGCGGGGAACAATGACCAGTTCTTC.

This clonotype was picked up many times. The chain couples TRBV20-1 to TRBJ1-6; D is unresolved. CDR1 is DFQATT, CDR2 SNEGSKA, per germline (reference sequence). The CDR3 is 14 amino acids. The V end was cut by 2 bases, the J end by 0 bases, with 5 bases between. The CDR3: CSARPYSYNSPLHF. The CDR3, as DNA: TGCAGTGCTAGACCCTACTCCTATAATTCACCCCTCCACTTT.

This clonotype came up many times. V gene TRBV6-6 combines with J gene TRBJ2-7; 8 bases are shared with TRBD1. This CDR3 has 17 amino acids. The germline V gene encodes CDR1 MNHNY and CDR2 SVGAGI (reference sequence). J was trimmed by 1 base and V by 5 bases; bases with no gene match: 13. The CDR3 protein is CASSTPSAGGVSYEQYF. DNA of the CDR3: TGTGCCAGCAGTACCCCTAGTGCAGGGGGCGTTTCCTACGAGCAGTACTTC.

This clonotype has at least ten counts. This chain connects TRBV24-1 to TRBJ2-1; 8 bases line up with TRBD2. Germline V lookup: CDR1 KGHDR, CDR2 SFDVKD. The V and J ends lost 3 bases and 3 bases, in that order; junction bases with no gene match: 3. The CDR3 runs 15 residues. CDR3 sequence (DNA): TGTGCCACCAGTGATAGCGGGGGTATCTACAATGAGCAGTTCTTC. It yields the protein CATSDSGGIYNEQFF.

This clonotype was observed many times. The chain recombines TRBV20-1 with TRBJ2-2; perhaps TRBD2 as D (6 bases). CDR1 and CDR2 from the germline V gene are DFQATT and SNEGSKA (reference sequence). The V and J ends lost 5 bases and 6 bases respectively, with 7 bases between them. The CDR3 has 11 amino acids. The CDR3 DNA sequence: TGCAGTGCTCGACTAGCCGGGGAGCTGTTTTTT. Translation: CSARLAGELFF.

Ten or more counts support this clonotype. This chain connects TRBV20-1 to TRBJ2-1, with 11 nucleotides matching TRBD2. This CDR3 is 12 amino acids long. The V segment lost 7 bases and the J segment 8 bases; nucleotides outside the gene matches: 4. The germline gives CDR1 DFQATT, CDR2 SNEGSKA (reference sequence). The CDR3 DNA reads TGCAGTGTGACTAGCGGGATGGATGAGCAGTTCTTC. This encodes CSVTSGMDEQFF.

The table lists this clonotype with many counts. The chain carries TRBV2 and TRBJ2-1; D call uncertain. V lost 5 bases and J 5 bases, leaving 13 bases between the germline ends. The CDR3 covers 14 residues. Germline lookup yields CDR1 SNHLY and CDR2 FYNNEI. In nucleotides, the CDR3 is TGTGCCAGCAGTAGGAGCGATTGGAACAATGAGCAGTTCTTC. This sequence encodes CASSRSDWNNEQFF. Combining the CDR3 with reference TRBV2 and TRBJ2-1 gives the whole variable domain EPEVTQTPSHQVTQMGQEVILRCVPISNHLYFYWYRQILGQKVEFLVSFYNNEISEKSEIFDDQFSVERPDGSNFTLKIRSTKLEDSAMYFCASSRSDWNNEQFFGPGTRLTVL.

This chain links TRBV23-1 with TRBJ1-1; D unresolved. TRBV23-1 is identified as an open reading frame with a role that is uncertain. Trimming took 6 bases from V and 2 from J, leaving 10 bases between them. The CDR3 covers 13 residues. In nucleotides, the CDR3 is TGCGCCAGCAGGTACTGGGGAAACACTGAAGCTTTCTTT. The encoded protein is CASRYWGNTEAFF.

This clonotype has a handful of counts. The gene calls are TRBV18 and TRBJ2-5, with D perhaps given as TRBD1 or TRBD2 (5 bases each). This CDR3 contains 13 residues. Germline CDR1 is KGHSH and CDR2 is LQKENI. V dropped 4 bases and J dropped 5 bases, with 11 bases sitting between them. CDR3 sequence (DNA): TGTGCCAGCTCACTGGGGGTCCAGGAGACCCAGTACTTC. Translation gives CASSLGVQETQYF.

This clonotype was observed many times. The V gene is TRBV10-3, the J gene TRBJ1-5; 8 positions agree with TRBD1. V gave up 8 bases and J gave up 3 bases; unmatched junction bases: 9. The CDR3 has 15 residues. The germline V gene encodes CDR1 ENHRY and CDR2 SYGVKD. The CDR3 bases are TGTGCCATCCGTGCACAGGGGGTATCCAATCAGCCCCAGCATTTT. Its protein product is CAIRAQGVSNQPQHF.

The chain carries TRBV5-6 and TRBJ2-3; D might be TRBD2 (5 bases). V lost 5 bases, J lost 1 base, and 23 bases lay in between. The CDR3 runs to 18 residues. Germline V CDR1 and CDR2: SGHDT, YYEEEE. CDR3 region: CASSYGGFLGGGTDTQYF. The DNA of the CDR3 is TGTGCCAGCAGTTATGGCGGGTTCCTAGGTGGGGGCACAGATACGCAGTATTTT.

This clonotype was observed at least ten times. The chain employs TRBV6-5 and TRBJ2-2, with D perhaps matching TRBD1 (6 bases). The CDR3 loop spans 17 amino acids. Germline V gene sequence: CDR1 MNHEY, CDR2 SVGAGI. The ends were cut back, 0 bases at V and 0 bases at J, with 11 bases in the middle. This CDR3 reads CASSYSWGLANTGELFF. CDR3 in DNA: TGTGCCAGCAGTTACTCGTGGGGGCTAGCGAACACCGGGGAGCTGTTTTTT.

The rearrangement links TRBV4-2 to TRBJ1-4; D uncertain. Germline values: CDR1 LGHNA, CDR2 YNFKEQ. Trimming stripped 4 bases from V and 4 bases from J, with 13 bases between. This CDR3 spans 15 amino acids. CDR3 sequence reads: CASSPGRGLNEKLFF. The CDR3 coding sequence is TGTGCCAGCAGCCCGGGTCGCGGCCTTAATGAAAAACTGTTTTTT.

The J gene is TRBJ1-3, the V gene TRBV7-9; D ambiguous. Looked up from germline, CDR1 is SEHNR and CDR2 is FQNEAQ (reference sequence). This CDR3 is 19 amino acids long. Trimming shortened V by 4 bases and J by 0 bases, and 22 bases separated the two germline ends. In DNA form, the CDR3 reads TGTGCCAGCAGCTCGTGGCCGAGGACCGCCCTAAACTCTGGAAACACCATATATTTT. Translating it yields CASSSWPRTALNSGNTIYF.

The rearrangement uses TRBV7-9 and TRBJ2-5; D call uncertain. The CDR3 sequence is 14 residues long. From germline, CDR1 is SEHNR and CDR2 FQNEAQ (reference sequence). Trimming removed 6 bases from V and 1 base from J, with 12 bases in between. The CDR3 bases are TGTGCCAGCAGTTTTTCCAGCATCCAAGAGACCCAGTACTTC. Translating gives CASSFSSIQETQYF.

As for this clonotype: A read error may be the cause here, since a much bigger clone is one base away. In nucleotides, the CDR3 is TGCAGTGCTAAAGATTTCGGACGGACCTATGGCTACACCTTC. Residues: CSAKDFGRTYGYTF. This sequence joins TRBV20-1 and TRBJ1-2; D not resolved. CDR1 and CDR2 (germline): DFQATT, SNEGSKA (reference sequence). Trimming left V 4 bases short and J 4 bases short, with 16 bases between. CDR3 length: 14 residues.

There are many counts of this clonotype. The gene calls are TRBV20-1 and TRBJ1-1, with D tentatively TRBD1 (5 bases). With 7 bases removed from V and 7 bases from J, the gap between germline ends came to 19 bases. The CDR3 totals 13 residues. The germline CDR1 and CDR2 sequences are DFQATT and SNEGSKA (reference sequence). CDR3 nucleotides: TGCAGTGTTCTAGGGACCGGGGTACGTGAAGCTTTCTTT. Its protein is CSVLGTGVREAFF.

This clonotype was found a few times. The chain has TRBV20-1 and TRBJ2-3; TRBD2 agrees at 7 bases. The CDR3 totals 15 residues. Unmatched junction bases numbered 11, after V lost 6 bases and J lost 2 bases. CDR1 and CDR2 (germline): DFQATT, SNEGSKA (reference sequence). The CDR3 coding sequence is TGCAGTGCAAAGAGGCGCGGGGGATACACAGATACGCAGTATTTT. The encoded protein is CSAKRRGGYTDTQYF.

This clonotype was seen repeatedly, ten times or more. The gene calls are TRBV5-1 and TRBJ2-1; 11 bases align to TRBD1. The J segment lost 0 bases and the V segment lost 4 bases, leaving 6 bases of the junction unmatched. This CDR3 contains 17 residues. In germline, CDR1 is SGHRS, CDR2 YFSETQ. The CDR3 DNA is TGCGCCAGCAGCGGAGGACAGGGGGCGGGCTCCTACAATGAGCAGTTCTTC. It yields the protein CASSGGQGAGSYNEQFF.

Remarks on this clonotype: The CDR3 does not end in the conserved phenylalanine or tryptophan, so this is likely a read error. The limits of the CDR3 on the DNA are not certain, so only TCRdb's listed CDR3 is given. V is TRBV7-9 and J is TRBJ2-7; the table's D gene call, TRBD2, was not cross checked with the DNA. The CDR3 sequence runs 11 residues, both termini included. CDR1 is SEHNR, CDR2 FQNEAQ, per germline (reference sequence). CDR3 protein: CASSPDQGSLL.

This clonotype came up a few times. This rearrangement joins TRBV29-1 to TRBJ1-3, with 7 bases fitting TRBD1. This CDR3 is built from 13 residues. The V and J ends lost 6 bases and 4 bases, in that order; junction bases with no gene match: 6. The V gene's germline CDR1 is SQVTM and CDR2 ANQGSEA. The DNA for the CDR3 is TGCAGCGTCTCAGGGGGAGGGGGAAACACCATATATTTT. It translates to CSVSGGGGNTIYF.

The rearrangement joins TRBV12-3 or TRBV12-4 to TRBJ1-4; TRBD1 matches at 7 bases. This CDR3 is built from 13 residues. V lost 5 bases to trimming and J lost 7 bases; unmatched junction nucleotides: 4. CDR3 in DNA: TGTGCCAGCAGTCCGAGACAGGGTGAAAAACTGTTTTTT. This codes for CASSPRQGEKLFF.

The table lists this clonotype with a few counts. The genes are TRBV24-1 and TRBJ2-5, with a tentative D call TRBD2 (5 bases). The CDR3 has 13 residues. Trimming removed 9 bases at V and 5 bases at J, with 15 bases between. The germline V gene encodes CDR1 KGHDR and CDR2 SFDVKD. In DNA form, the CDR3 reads TGTGCCACCTCTTCCGGGGTCAGCGAGACCCAGTACTTC. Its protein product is CATSSGVSETQYF.

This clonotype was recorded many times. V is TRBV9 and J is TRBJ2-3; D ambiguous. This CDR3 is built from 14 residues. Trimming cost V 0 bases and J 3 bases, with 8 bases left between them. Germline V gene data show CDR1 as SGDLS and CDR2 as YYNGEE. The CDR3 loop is CASSVEQLTDTQYF. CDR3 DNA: TGTGCCAGCAGCGTAGAGCAGCTGACAGATACGCAGTATTTT.

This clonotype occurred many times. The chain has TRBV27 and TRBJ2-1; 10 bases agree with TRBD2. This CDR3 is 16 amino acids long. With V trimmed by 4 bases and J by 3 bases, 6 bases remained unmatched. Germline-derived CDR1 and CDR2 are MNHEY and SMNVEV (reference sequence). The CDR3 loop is CASSSSGRANYNEQFF. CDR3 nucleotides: TGTGCCAGCAGTTCTAGCGGGAGAGCTAACTACAATGAGCAGTTCTTC.

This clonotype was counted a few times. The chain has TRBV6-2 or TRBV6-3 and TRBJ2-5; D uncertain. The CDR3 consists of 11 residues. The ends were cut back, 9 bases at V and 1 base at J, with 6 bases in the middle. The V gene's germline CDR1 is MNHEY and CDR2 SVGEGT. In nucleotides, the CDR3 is TGTGCCAGAAAGCGCCAAGAGACCCAGTACTTC. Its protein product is CARKRQETQYF.

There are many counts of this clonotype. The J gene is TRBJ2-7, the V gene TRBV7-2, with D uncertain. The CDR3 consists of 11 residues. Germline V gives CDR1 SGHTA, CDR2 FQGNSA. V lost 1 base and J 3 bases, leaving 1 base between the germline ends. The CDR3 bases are TGTGCCAGCAGCTTAGTCTACGAGCAGTACTTC. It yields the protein CASSLVYEQYF.

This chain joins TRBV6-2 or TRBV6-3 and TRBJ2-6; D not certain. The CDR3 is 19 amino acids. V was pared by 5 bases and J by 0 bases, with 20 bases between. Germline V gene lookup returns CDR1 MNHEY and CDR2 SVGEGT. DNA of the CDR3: TGTGCCAGCAGTCTCCCATCAAAGGGATTCTACTCTGGGGCCAACGTCCTGACTTTC. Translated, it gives CASSLPSKGFYSGANVLTF.

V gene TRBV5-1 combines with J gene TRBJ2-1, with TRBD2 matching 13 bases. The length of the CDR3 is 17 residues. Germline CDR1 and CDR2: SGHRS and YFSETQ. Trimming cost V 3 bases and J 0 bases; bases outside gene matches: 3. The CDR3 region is CASSSGTSGISYNEQFF. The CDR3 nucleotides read TGCGCCAGCAGCTCTGGGACTAGCGGGATCTCCTACAATGAGCAGTTCTTC. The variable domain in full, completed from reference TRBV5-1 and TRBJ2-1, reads KAGVTQTPRYLIKTRGQQVTLSCSPISGHRSVSWYQQTPGQGLQFLFEYFSETQRNKGNFPGRFSGRQFSNSRSEMNVSTLELGDSALYLCASSSGTSGISYNEQFFGPGTRLTVL.